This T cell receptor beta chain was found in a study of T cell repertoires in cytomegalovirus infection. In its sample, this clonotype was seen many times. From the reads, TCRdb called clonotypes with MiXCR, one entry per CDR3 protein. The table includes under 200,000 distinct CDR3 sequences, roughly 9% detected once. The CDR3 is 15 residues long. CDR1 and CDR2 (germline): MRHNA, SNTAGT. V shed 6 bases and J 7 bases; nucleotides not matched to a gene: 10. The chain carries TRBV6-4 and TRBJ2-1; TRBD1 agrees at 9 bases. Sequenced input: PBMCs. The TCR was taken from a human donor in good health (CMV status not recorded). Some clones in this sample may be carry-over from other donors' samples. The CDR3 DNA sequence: TGTGCCAGCAGCGCTCGGGACAGGGACAGAAATGAGCAGTTCTTC. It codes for CASSARDRDRNEQFF.